Presented here are 8 T cell receptor beta chains from one specimen sequenced in a study of patients and donors after allogeneic stem cell transplantation. TCRdb reprocessed the RT-PCR reads via MiXCR and lists one record per CDR3 protein. The top ten hold approximately 5.9% of the sample, which has about a million distinct CDR3 sequences, 18% seen once. The material sequenced was blood, either unsorted or a sorted T cell fraction (not recorded which). The receptors here all came from a human donor who was either an allogeneic HSCT recipient or a stem cell or donor lymphocyte infusion donor (not recorded which). It is not recorded whose cells these are; they may come from a transplant donor.

V gene TRBV29-1 combines with J gene TRBJ2-1, with TRBD2 as a possible D gene (6 bases). Trimming removed 1 base at V and 10 bases at J, with 11 bases between. Per the germline V gene, CDR1 is SQVTM and CDR2 is ANQGSEA. The CDR3 is 12 residues long. The DNA of the CDR3 is TGCAGCGTTGAAGGCGGAGGGCGGGAGCAGTTCTTC. The encoded protein is CSVEGGGREQFF.

The genes are TRBV27 and TRBJ1-5; 9 nucleotides agree with TRBD1. After removal of 5 bases from V and 9 bases from J, the junction contained 11 bases not matched to a gene. The germline V gene encodes CDR1 MNHEY and CDR2 SMNVEV (reference sequence). This CDR3 contains 15 residues. The CDR3 sequence is CASSAGTGPIRPQHF. Here the CDR3 DNA reads TGTGCCAGCAGTGCCGGGACAGGGCCGATTCGGCCCCAGCATTTT.

The gene calls are TRBV20-1 and TRBJ2-3; TRBD2 aligns across 8 bases. This CDR3 is 14 amino acids long. The junction had 10 bases not matched to a gene; V was cut back by 6 bases and J by 5 bases. CDR1 is DFQATT and CDR2 is SNEGSKA in the germline V gene (reference sequence). The CDR3 DNA sequence: TGCAGTGCCCGGAGCGGGAGTGTTAAAGATACGCAGTATTTT. Amino acids: CSARSGSVKDTQYF.

This clonotype was recorded once. The chain employs TRBV20-1 and TRBJ2-5; possibly TRBD1 or TRBD2 for D (5 bases each). Germline CDR1 and CDR2: DFQATT and SNEGSKA (reference sequence). The CDR3 is 13 residues long. Trimming shortened V by 6 bases and J by 3 bases, and 14 bases separated the two germline ends. Written as DNA, the CDR3 is TGCAGTGCCCCAAGGGTGGGGGAAGAGACCCAGTACTTC. Translation: CSAPRVGEETQYF.

The chain uses TRBV6-5 and TRBJ2-5; D may be TRBD1 (5 bases). The CDR3 is 14 amino acids. Trimming shortened V by 2 bases and J by 2 bases, and 9 bases separated the two germline ends. Germline V lookup: CDR1 MNHEY, CDR2 SVGAGI. CDR3 DNA sequence: TGTGCCAGCAGTTACGCGCAGGGACAAGAGACCCAGTACTTC. Amino acid sequence: CASSYAQGQETQYF.

The sample holds one count of this clonotype. J is TRBJ2-1 and V is TRBV19, with D unclear. V lost 5 bases and J 8 bases, leaving 13 bases between the germline ends. The germline V gene has CDR1 LNHDA and CDR2 SQIVND (reference sequence). The CDR3 runs to 13 residues. This CDR3 is CASSAFDTHEQFF. DNA of the CDR3: TGTGCCAGTAGTGCCTTTGATACCCATGAGCAGTTCTTC.

In its sample, this clonotype was seen many times. The V and J genes are TRBV12-3 or TRBV12-4 and TRBJ1-3; TRBD1 might be the D (5 bases). V lost 3 bases and J lost 0, with 15 bases in between. The CDR3 is 17 amino acids. CDR3 nucleotide sequence: TGTGCCAGCAGTTTCTGGGGCCTCCGGAGCTCTGGAAACACCATATATTTT. This codes for CASSFWGLRSSGNTIYF.

The V call is TRBV7-8, the J call TRBJ2-7; D tentatively fits TRBD1 or TRBD2 (5 bases each). The CDR3 has 15 amino acids. V lost 6 bases to trimming and J lost 1 base, with 16 bases between them. Germline assignment: CDR1 SGHVS and CDR2 FQNEAQ. The CDR3 nucleotides read TGTGCCAGCAGGGTACGGGGCCCGAGATCCTACGAGCAGTACTTC. Its protein product is CASRVRGPRSYEQYF.